Sequencing of this T cell receptor (beta chain) was carried out in a study of molecular identifiers for immune sequencing clone quantification. As previously described, bulk TCR libraries were made using listed TCR primers. MiXCR was run by TCRdb on the PCR reads, yielding one entry per CDR3 protein. The table has 400,000 to 600,000 distinct CDR3 sequences, about 25% seen once. Notes on this clonotype: Its antigen is unknown.

Whole-study results and caveats: Naive cells had under 1% of molecules in clones above 20 RNA copies, effectors over 98%.

From approximately 20,000 to 1,000,000 sorted cells, naive CD8 libraries were generated with 10%, 30% or 50% RNA. Germline CDR1 ENHRY, CDR2 SYGVKD. The CDR3 is 14 residues long. V was shortened by 2 bases and J by 4 bases, with 11 bases between the two germline ends. V is TRBV10-3 and J is TRBJ2-5, with D possibly matching TRBD2 (6 bases). This TCR was recovered from a human donor in good health. Some libraries in this study had Jurkat cell RNA spiked in. The specimen sequenced was naive CD8+ T cells from blood, with Jurkat cell RNA spiked in. Subset defined: FACS-sorted CD8+CD4-CCR7+CD45RA+ naive T cells. The CDR3 region is CAISETEGLETQYF. Here the CDR3 DNA reads TGTGCCATCAGTGAGACGGAGGGACTAGAGACCCAGTACTTC.